This T cell receptor (beta chain) was documented in a study of response to subunit inactivated influenza vaccine. Per the germline V gene, CDR1 is SGHTA and CDR2 is FQGNSA. V lost 2 bases to trimming and J lost 4 bases, with 14 bases between them. This CDR3 comprises 15 residues. TCRdb independently ran MiXCR on the RT-PCR reads; one entry per CDR3 protein. The sample has about 500,000 distinct CDR3 sequences, around 7.7% seen once. The sequences come from PBMCs from blood, collected approximately 25 months after vaccination. The chain combines TRBV7-2 with TRBJ1-2; D ambiguous. This sequence originates from a man between 50 and 75 years old who received an inactivated influenza vaccine. CDR3 sequence reads: CASSLSRLGSYGYTF. The CDR3 nucleotides read TGTGCCAGCAGCTTATCTAGGTTAGGGAGCTATGGCTACACCTTC.